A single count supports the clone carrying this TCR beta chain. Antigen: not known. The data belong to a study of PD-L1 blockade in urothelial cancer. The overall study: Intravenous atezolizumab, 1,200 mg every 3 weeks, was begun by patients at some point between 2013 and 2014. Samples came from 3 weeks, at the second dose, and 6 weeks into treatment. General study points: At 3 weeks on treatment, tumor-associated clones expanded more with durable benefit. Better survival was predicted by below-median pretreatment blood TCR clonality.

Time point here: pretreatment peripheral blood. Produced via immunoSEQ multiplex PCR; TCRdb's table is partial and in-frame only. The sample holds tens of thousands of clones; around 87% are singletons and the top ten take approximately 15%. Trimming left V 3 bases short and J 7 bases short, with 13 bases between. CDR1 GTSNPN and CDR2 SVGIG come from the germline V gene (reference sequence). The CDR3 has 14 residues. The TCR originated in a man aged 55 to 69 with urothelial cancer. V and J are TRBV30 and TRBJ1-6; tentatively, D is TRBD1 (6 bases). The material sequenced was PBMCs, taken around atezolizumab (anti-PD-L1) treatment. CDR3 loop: CAWRIQGPNSPLHF. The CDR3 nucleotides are TGTGCCTGGAGAATACAGGGACCGAATTCACCCCTCCACTTT.